The present T cell receptor (beta chain) was sequenced within a study of T-cell memory formation after mild COVID-19. Study details: Clustering of TCRs was largely donor specific.

5'RACE with constant-segment primers yielded barcoded, UMI-tagged TCR alpha and TCR beta cDNA libraries. From the 5' RACE reads, TCRdb called clonotypes with MiXCR, one entry per CDR3 protein. The sample includes a few hundred thousand distinct CDR3 sequences, just under 20% of them seen just once. Findings and limits, study-wide: Pre-infection memory held some responding clones, suggesting pre-existing cross-reactive T cells responded.

The CDR3 runs to 17 residues. Germline CDR1 SGHTA, CDR2 FQGTGA. Trimming cost V 1 base and J 7 bases; bases outside gene matches: 13. This clonotype occurred a few times. Its target is not known. The J gene is TRBJ2-1, the V gene TRBV7-3; TRBD2 matches at 7 bases. The sequencing sample was made of PBMCs or a T cell subset sorted from them (not recorded which). The receptor's source is a man aged 18-30 years who had mild COVID-19 (a few samples of this study predate the infection). Cell type and time point are not known. CDR3 region: CASSLKGWTRGRNEQFF. The CDR3 coding sequence is TGTGCCAGCAGCTTAAAGGGTTGGACTAGGGGCCGTAATGAGCAGTTCTTC.